A selection of T cell receptor beta chains follows, all from one sample in a study of PD-1 blockade in classical Hodgkin lymphoma. The protocol was immunoSEQ multiplex PCR, while the TCRdb copy is restricted to in-frame clones and leaves out a portion. The table lists approximately 7,400 clones, approximately 78% of them singletons. Material: peripheral blood mononuclear cells (PBMCs), obtained before the fourth cycle of nivolumab. These receptors all come from a human donor with classical Hodgkin lymphoma. The CDR3 runs from the conserved cysteine through the conserved F or W. Fields, in order: J gene, D gene, clone size, V gene, CDR3 DNA, CDR3 protein. The D gene is left open where the match is weak. Not every row has a clone size; where given, it reads once, few, many or a size class.

J: TRBJ1-1; D: TRBD1; size: NA; V: TRBV19; DNA: TGTGCCAGTAGTATACCCCAGACAGGGGTGAACACTGAAGCTTTCTTT; CDR3: CASSIPQTGVNTEAFF
J: TRBJ2-4; D: NA; size: NA; V: TRBV28; DNA: TGTGCCAGCAGTTTGGGGTTTTTAGCCAAAAACATTCAGTACTTC; CDR3: CASSLGFLAKNIQYF
J: TRBJ2-7; D: TRBD2; size: NA; V: TRBV28; DNA: TGTGCCAGCAGACCGGGACTAGCGGGAAAATACGAGCAGTACTTC; CDR3: CASRPGLAGKYEQYF
J: TRBJ2-2; D: NA; size: few; V: TRBV12-5; DNA: TGTGCTAGTTCCCGGGGAGGTGGGACCGGGGAGCTGTTTTTT; CDR3: CASSRGGGTGELFF
J: TRBJ1-2; D: NA; size: NA; V: TRBV7-2; DNA: TGTGCCAGCAGCTTAGGTGGGACTAGGTATGGCTACACCTTC; CDR3: CASSLGGTRYGYTF
J: TRBJ2-5; D: TRBD2; size: NA; V: TRBV5-1; DNA: TGCGCCAGCATGGTTAGCGGGATCTCGGCAGAGACCCAGTACTTC; CDR3: CASMVSGISAETQYF
J: TRBJ1-4; D: TRBD1; size: NA; V: TRBV19; DNA: TGTGCCAGTAGTAAGACAGGGACTAAAGAAAAACTGTTTTTT; CDR3: CASSKTGTKEKLFF
J: TRBJ2-1; D: TRBD2; size: once; V: TRBV2; DNA: TGTGCCAGCAGCCCGGGACTAGCGGGAGGGGGAAATGAGCAGTTCTTC; CDR3: CASSPGLAGGGNEQFF
J: TRBJ2-2; D: NA; size: NA; V: TRBV7-8; DNA: TGTGCCAGCAGCCGAGGAGGGACCGGGGAGCTGTTTTTT; CDR3: CASSRGGTGELFF
J: TRBJ2-2; D: NA; size: NA; V: TRBV13; DNA: TGTGCCAGCAGCTTAGAGTTAGGGGTGAACACCGGGGAGCTGTTTTTT; CDR3: CASSLELGVNTGELFF